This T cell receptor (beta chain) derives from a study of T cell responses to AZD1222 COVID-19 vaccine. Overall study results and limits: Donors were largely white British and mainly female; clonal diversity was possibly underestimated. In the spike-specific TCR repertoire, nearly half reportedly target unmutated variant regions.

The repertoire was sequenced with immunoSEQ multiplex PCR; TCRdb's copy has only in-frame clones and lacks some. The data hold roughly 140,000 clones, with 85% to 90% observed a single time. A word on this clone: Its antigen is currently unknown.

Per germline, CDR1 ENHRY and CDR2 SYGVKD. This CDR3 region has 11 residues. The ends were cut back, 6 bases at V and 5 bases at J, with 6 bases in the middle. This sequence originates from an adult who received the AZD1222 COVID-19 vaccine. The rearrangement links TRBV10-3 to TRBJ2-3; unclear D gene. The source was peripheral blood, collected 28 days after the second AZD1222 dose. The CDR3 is CAISWQDTQYF. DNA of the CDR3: TGTGCCATCAGCTGGCAAGATACGCAGTATTTT.